The 21 T cell receptor beta chains in this list originate from one sample, sequenced in a study of T-cell memory formation after mild COVID-19 (dated by TCRdb to the early 2020s). Libraries were built with 5' RACE. Sequencer: Illumina NovaSeq 6000. The public reads were reprocessed in TCRdb via fastp at Q25 and MiXCR, keeping in-frame beta chains. Entries are consolidated by CDR3 protein sequence, retaining the most common genes and DNA. In all, the sample holds hundreds of thousands of distinct CDR3 sequences, and approximately 15% of those were seen once. The leading ten clones occupy around 20% of the sample. The sequenced material came from PBMCs or a T cell subset sorted from them (not recorded which). These receptors came from a man between 18 and 35 years old who had mild COVID-19 (a few samples of this study predate the infection). The sample titles of this study are shuffled in the database, so cell type and time point are left out; the donor was told from shared clones.

Concerning this clonotype: A read error is possible here, since a much larger clone lies one base away. The chain links TRBV11-1 to TRBJ1-1, with 10 bases lining up with TRBD1. Looked up from germline, CDR1 is SGHAT and CDR2 is FQDESV (reference sequence). CDR3 length: 14 amino acids. Here the CDR3 DNA reads TGTGCCAGCAGCTTTGACAGGGGGCGAAGTAAAGCTTTATTT. It is translated as CASSFDRGRSKALF.

There are a few counts of this clonotype. The J gene is TRBJ1-2, the V gene TRBV2; 7 positions match TRBD1. Germline lookup yields CDR1 SNHLY and CDR2 FYNNEI. V trimming: 8 bases; J trimming: 4 bases; junction bases outside the gene matches: 13. The CDR3 runs 15 residues. CDR3 region: CASQGQLRDSYGYTF. The DNA for the CDR3 is TGTGCCAGCCAGGGACAGTTACGGGATTCCTATGGCTACACCTTC.

This clonotype was seen a few times. The genes are TRBV6-5 and TRBJ2-1, with D possibly being TRBD2 (6 bases). V was cut by 0 bases and J by 8 bases, with 11 bases left in between. This CDR3 comprises 14 residues. CDR1 MNHEY and CDR2 SVGAGI come from the germline V gene. The CDR3 loop reads CASSYSASGDEQFF. The CDR3 nucleotides read TGTGCCAGCAGTTACTCCGCTTCGGGAGATGAGCAGTTCTTC.

This clonotype was seen many times. The rearrangement joins TRBV13 to TRBJ1-3, with a weak D call TRBD1 (5 bases). CDR1 is PRHDT and CDR2 is FYEKMQ in the germline V gene (reference sequence). Trimming cost V 0 bases and J 0 bases, with 15 bases left between them. This CDR3 has 18 residues. For the CDR3, the DNA is TGTGCCAGCAGCTTAGGCCAGGGTTTGGAATACTCTGGAAACACCATATATTTT. It codes for CASSLGQGLEYSGNTIYF.

This chain connects TRBV4-2 to TRBJ2-7; TRBD2 aligns across 10 bases. J lost 3 bases, V lost 0 bases, and 2 bases had no gene match. CDR1 LGHNA and CDR2 YNFKEQ come from the germline V gene. The CDR3 runs 15 residues. CDR3 nucleotide sequence: TGTGCCAGCAGCCAAGATCTAGCGGGGGTCTACGAGCAGTACTTC. Translated, it gives CASSQDLAGVYEQYF.

This clonotype was seen a few times. The chain's CDR3 is CASSQAFLGELFF. The CDR3 DNA reads TGCGCCAGCAGCCAAGCTTTCCTCGGGGAGCTGTTTTTT. The chain combines TRBV4-3 with TRBJ2-2; D is unresolved. Trimming cost V 1 base and J 7 bases, with 7 bases left between them. Germline V gives CDR1 LGHNA, CDR2 YSLEER. The CDR3 runs to 13 residues.

The V call is TRBV4-1, the J call TRBJ2-5; perhaps TRBD2 as D (6 bases). Germline CDR1 MGHRA, CDR2 YSYEKL. The length of the CDR3 is 15 residues. The ends were cut back, 0 bases at V and 6 bases at J, with 14 bases in the middle. The CDR3 sequence: CASSQDTGLLKTQYF. The CDR3 coding sequence is TGCGCCAGCAGCCAAGATACGGGACTCTTGAAGACCCAGTACTTC.

The chain couples TRBV7-2 to TRBJ1-6; the D gene is possibly TRBD1 (5 bases). Trimming shortened V by 3 bases and J by 7 bases, and 10 bases separated the two germline ends. The CDR3 length is 14 residues. Germline V gene lookup returns CDR1 SGHTA and CDR2 FQGNSA. The CDR3 spells CASSFVGVNSPLHF. DNA of the CDR3: TGTGCCAGCAGCTTCGTGGGGGTGAATTCACCCCTCCACTTT.

The gene calls are TRBV20-1 and TRBJ2-5, with D perhaps TRBD2 (6 bases). Per germline, CDR1 DFQATT and CDR2 SNEGSKA (reference sequence). Trimming stripped 6 bases from V and 5 bases from J, with 19 bases between. The CDR3 length is 14 residues. In DNA form, the CDR3 reads TGCAGTGCGCTATTCTGGGGGGATGGGGAGACCCAGTACTTC. Amino acids: CSALFWGDGETQYF.

The chain combines TRBV29-1 with TRBJ1-5; D not certain. This CDR3 is 13 amino acids long. V was clipped by 0 bases and J by 3 bases, with 6 bases between them. Germline V gene data show CDR1 as SQVTM and CDR2 as ANQGSEA. The CDR3 nucleotides are TGCAGCGTTGAAGACCAACCCAATCAGCCCCAGCATTTT. This codes for CSVEDQPNQPQHF. Full variable domain (missing parts from reference TRBV29-1 and TRBJ1-5): SAVISQKPSRDICQRGTSLTIQCQVDSQVTMMFWYRQQPGQSLTLIATANQGSEATYESGFVIDKFPISRPNLTFSTLTVSNMSPEDSSIYLCSVEDQPNQPQHFGDGTRLSIL.

This clonotype has a handful of counts. The chain carries TRBV13 and TRBJ2-5, with D possibly TRBD1 on 5 matching bases. V dropped 2 bases and J dropped 2 bases, with 21 bases sitting between them. The CDR3 has 18 amino acids. The germline V gene has CDR1 PRHDT and CDR2 FYEKMQ (reference sequence). The CDR3 nucleotides read TGTGCCAGCAGCTTACTCGGGCAGGGCGAATACGAGCAAGAGACCCAGTACTTC. Its protein is CASSLLGQGEYEQETQYF.

Only a few counts were recorded for this clonotype. The chain uses TRBV7-2 and TRBJ1-1, with TRBD1 matching over 8 bases. The germline gives CDR1 SGHTA, CDR2 FQGNSA. The CDR3 is 12 residues long. The V gene end was trimmed by 4 bases and the J gene end by 8 bases; junction bases not matched to a gene: 3. CDR3 coding DNA: TGTGCCAGCAGCTCACGGACAGGGGAAGCTTTCTTT. Translating gives CASSSRTGEAFF.

This clonotype has more than one count but fewer than ten. The chain's CDR3 is CASSQGVYEQYF. In DNA form, the CDR3 reads TGTGCCAGCAGTCAGGGGGTCTACGAGCAGTACTTC. The chain combines TRBV7-2 with TRBJ2-7; 7 bases fit TRBD1. This CDR3 spans 12 amino acids. Germline CDR1 is SGHTA and CDR2 is FQGNSA. After removal of 6 bases from V and 3 bases from J, the junction contained 2 bases not matched to a gene.

The V gene is TRBV24-1, the J gene TRBJ2-2; 7 bases agree with TRBD1. The CDR3 runs 18 residues. Trimming took 3 bases from V and 3 from J; bases not matched to a gene: 12. Germline V gene lookup returns CDR1 KGHDR and CDR2 SFDVKD. The CDR3, as DNA: TGTGCCACCAGTGATGACTCCAGGACAGGCGGCGACACCGGGGAGCTGTTTTTT. Protein product: CATSDDSRTGGDTGELFF.

J is TRBJ1-2 and V is TRBV5-1; D gene ambiguous. CDR1 is SGHRS and CDR2 is YFSETQ in the germline V gene. The CDR3 totals 13 residues. The ends were cut back, 0 bases at V and 7 bases at J, with 10 bases in the middle. The CDR3: CASSLAGMSGYTF. The CDR3 DNA is TGCGCCAGCAGCTTGGCGGGTATGTCTGGCTACACCTTC.

This clonotype has just a few counts. V gene TRBV28 combines with J gene TRBJ2-5, with TRBD2 as a possible D gene (5 bases). The germline CDR1 and CDR2 sequences are MDHEN and SYDVKM. CDR3 length: 14 residues. V lost 7 bases, J lost 3 bases, and 15 bases lay in between. CDR3 region: CASNPRGLEETQYF. CDR3 in DNA: TGTGCCAGCAATCCCAGAGGACTGGAAGAGACCCAGTACTTC. The complete variable domain, with remaining parts taken from reference TRBV28 and TRBJ2-5, reads DVKVTQSSRYLVKRTGEKVFLECVQDMDHENMFWYRQDPGLGLRLIYFSYDVKMKEKGDIPEGYSVSREKKERFSLILESASTNQTSMYLCASNPRGLEETQYFGPGTRLLVL.

This clonotype has a handful of counts. The chain uses TRBV6-5 and TRBJ1-5; 10 bases are shared with TRBD1. This CDR3 region has 14 residues. V lost 5 bases and J lost 5; bases outside the gene matches: 3. Germline CDR1 and CDR2: MNHEY and SVGAGI. CDR3 bases: TGTGCCAGCAGTCCGACAGGGGGCTATCAGCCCCAGCATTTT. Protein sequence: CASSPTGGYQPQHF.

The chain recombines TRBV3-1 with TRBJ1-2; D ambiguous. The CDR3 totals 13 residues. With 3 bases removed from V and 4 bases from J, the gap between germline ends came to 9 bases. In germline, CDR1 is LGHDT, CDR2 YNNKEL (reference sequence). Here the CDR3 DNA reads TGTGCCAGCAGCCAGGGGTTTGCCTATGGCTACACCTTC. This sequence encodes CASSQGFAYGYTF.

This clonotype was detected many times. This chain links TRBV28 with TRBJ2-5; D gene ambiguous. Trimming pared 6 bases from V and 2 bases from J, leaving 7 bases between. The CDR3 contains 12 residues. Germline assignment: CDR1 MDHEN and CDR2 SYDVKM. Here the CDR3 reads CASSLAQETQYF. The CDR3 region has the DNA TGTGCCAGCAGCCTCGCACAAGAGACCCAGTACTTC.

In this sample, this clonotype turned up many times. The chain is built from TRBV5-4 and TRBJ2-1; TRBD2 matches at 7 bases. This CDR3 contains 14 residues. The germline gives CDR1 SGHNT, CDR2 YYREEE (reference sequence). J gave up 1 base and V 8 bases, and 6 bases lay outside the gene matches. The CDR3 coding sequence is TGTGCCAGTCGAACCGGGGGGTCCTACAATGAGCAGTTCTTC. The encoded protein is CASRTGGSYNEQFF.

This clonotype showed up just a few times. The chain links TRBV6-2 or TRBV6-3 to TRBJ2-1; 7 bases are shared with TRBD2. The V gene end was trimmed by 4 bases and the J gene end by 11 bases; junction bases not matched to a gene: 14. Germline loops: CDR1 MNHEY, CDR2 SVGEGT. This CDR3 comprises 15 residues. CDR3 protein: CASSSTNVPGGKQFF. CDR3 nucleotides: TGTGCCAGCAGTTCCACGAATGTTCCGGGGGGTAAGCAGTTCTTC.